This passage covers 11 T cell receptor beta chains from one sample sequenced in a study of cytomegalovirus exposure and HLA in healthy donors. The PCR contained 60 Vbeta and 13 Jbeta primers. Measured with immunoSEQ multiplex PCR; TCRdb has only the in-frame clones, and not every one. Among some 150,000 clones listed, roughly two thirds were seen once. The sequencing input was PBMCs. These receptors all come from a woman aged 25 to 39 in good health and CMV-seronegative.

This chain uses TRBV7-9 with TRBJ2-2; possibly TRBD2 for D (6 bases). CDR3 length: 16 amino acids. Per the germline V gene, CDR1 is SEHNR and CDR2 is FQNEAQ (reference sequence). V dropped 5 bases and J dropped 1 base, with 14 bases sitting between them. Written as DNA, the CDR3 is TGTGCCAGCAGCCCGACGACTAGAAAGAACACCGGGGAGCTGTTTTTT. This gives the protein CASSPTTRKNTGELFF.

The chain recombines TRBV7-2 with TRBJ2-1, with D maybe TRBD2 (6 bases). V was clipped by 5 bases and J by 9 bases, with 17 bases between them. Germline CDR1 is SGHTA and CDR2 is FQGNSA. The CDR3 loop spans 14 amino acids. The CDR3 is CASSPTAGMGEQFF. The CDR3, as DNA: TGTGCCAGCAGCCCTACCGCGGGGATGGGTGAGCAGTTCTTC.

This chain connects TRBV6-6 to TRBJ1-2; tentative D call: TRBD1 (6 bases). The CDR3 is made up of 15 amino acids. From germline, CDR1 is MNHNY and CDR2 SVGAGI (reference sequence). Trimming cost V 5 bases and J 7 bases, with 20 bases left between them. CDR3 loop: CASSAEQGRIFGYTF. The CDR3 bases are TGTGCCAGCAGTGCTGAACAGGGTAGGATTTTTGGCTACACCTTC.

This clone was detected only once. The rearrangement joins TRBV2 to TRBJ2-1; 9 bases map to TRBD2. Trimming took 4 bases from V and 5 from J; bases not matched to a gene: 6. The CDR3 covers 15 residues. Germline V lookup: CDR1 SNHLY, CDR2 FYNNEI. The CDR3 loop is CASSGRLAGDNEQFF. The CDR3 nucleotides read TGTGCCAGCAGTGGGAGGTTAGCGGGAGACAATGAGCAGTTCTTC.

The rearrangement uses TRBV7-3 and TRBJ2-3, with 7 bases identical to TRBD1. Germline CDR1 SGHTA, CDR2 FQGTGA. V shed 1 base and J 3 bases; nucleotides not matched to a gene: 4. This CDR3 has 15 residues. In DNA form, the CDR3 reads TGTGCCAGCAGCTTAATCGGGACAGCTACAGATACGCAGTATTTT. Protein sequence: CASSLIGTATDTQYF.

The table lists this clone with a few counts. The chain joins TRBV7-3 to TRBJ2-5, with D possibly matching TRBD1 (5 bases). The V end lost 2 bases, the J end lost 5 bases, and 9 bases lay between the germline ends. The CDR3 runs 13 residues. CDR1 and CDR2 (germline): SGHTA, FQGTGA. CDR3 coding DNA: TGTGCCAGCAGCTTAGGGGCCAGGGAGACCCAGTACTTC. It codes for CASSLGARETQYF.

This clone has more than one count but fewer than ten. CDR3 in DNA: TGCGCCAGCAGCTTGTCGGGGGACGGGACGCAGTATTTT. Amino acid sequence: CASSLSGDGTQYF. The chain links TRBV5-1 to TRBJ2-3; possibly TRBD2 for D (6 bases). CDR3 length equals 13 residues. Germline CDR1 is SGHRS and CDR2 is YFSETQ. Trimming took off 1 base at V and 9 bases at J, with 12 bases between the two ends.

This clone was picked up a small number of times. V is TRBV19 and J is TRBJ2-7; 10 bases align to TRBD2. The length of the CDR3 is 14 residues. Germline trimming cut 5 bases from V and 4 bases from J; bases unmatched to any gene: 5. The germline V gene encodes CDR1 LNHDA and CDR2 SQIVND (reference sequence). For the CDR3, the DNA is TGTGCCAGTAGTCCCGGACTAGCGGAGTACGAGCAGTACTTC. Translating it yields CASSPGLAEYEQYF.

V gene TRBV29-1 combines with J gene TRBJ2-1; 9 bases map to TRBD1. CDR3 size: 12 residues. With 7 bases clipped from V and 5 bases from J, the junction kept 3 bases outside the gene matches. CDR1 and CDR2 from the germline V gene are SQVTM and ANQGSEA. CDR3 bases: TGCAGCGCGGACAGGGGAAACAATGAGCAGTTCTTC. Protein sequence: CSADRGNNEQFF.

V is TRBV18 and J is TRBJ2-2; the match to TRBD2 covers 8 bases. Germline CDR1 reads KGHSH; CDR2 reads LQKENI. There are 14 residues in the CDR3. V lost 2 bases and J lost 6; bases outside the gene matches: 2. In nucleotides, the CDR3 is TGTGCCAGCTCACCAGGGACTAGACCCGGGGAGCTGTTTTTT. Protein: CASSPGTRPGELFF.

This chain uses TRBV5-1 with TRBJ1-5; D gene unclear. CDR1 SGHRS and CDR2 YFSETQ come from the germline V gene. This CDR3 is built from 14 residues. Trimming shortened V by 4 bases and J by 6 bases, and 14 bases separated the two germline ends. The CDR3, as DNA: TGCGCCAGCAGCCCGGAGGCGGGAGGTCAGCCCCAGCATTTT. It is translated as CASSPEAGGQPQHF.